These 6 T cell receptor beta chains originate from one sample sequenced in a study of shared clonotypes between healthy human individuals. The data were produced by immunoSEQ multiplex PCR, yet TCRdb's version contains in-frame clones alone and is incomplete. The data contain about 640,000 clones, less than 80% of them singletons. Sequences were obtained from memory CD4+ T cells sorted from blood. Subset specified: CD45RA-negative fraction. Receptor source: a woman in her twenties or thirties in good health.

This sequence joins TRBV7-9 and TRBJ1-3; 9 nucleotides line up with TRBD1. Germline-derived CDR1 and CDR2 are SEHNR and FQNEAQ (reference sequence). CDR3 length: 16 residues. V was pared by 5 bases and J by 4 bases, with 9 bases of the junction left unmatched. The CDR3 DNA is TGTGCCAGCAGCCCATCGTACAGGGGGCAAGGAAACACCATATATTTT. Amino acid sequence: CASSPSYRGQGNTIYF.

Points on this clone: Distinct nucleotide sequences in the sample also encode this CDR3. The chain couples TRBV5-4 to TRBJ1-2, with D possibly matching TRBD1 (6 bases). The V and J ends lost 2 bases and 4 bases respectively, with 9 bases between them. Germline values: CDR1 SGHNT, CDR2 YYREEE (reference sequence). The CDR3 totals 13 residues. The CDR3 is CASSLGGPYGYTF. CDR3 sequence (DNA): TGTGCCAGCAGCTTAGGGGGGCCCTATGGCTACACCTTC.

The chain links TRBV4-1 to TRBJ1-2, with a weak D call TRBD1 (6 bases). Germline CDR1 and CDR2: MGHRA and YSYEKL. This CDR3 region has 16 residues. Deletions cut 4 bases from V and 6 bases from J, with 21 bases between. CDR3 protein: CASSPALILQGHGYTF. CDR3 in DNA: TGCGCCAGCAGCCCAGCCTTAATTTTACAGGGCCATGGCTACACCTTC.

The rearrangement links TRBV6-5 to TRBJ2-7, with 8 bases fitting TRBD1. CDR1 is MNHEY and CDR2 is SVGAGI in the germline V gene. The V and J ends lost 3 bases and 3 bases, in that order; junction bases with no gene match: 7. CDR3 length: 15 amino acids. CDR3 residues: CASSYGDGQGYEQYF. CDR3 bases: TGTGCCAGCAGTTATGGCGATGGACAGGGCTACGAGCAGTACTTC.

The genes are TRBV23-1 and TRBJ1-1; D gene ambiguous. TRBV23-1 qualifies as an ORF whose function is uncertain. The CDR3 length is 17 residues. V lost 2 bases and J lost 1, with 17 bases in between. This CDR3 reads CASSQPLPRPKNTEAFF. CDR3 nucleotides: TGCGCCAGCAGTCAACCCCTACCCCGACCGAAGAACACTGAAGCTTTCTTT.

This chain connects TRBV21-1 to TRBJ2-1; the listed D gene, TRBD2, was not tested against the DNA. TRBV21-1 is noted as a pseudogene. The CDR3 covers 16 residues. CDR3 bases: TGTGCCAGCAGCAAAGAGACTCCCCGGCGCTACAATGAGCAGTTCTTC. Protein sequence: CASSKETPRRYNEQFF.